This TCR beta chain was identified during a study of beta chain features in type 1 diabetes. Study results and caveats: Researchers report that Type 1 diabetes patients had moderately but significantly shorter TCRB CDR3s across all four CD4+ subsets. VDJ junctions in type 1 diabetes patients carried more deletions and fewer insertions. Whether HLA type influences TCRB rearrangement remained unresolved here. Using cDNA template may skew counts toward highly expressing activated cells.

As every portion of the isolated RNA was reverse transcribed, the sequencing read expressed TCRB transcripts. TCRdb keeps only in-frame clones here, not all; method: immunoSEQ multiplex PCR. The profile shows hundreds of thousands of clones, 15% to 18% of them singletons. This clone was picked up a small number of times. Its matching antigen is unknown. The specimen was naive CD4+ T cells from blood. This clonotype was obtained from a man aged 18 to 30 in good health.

This CDR3 is CASSITPGAGGGSYEQYF. CDR3 DNA: TGTGCCAGTAGTATAACCCCCGGCGCAGGGGGAGGTTCCTACGAGCAGTACTTC. V and J are TRBV19 and TRBJ2-7, with D tentatively TRBD1 (7 bases). The length of the CDR3 is 18 residues. With 2 bases removed from V and 1 base from J, the gap between germline ends came to 21 bases. Germline V gene sequence: CDR1 LNHDA, CDR2 SQIVND (reference sequence).